The 5 T cell receptor beta chains in this list originate from one sample, sequenced in a study of blood T cell repertoires in COVID-19. The protocol was immunoSEQ multiplex PCR, while the TCRdb copy is restricted to in-frame clones and leaves out a portion. The table records approximately 52,000 clones, 70% to 90% of them present only once. Sequencing input: peripheral blood. These receptors all come from a man between 65 and 85 years old with acute or convalescent COVID-19.

This chain links TRBV24-1 with TRBJ2-7, with TRBD2 matching over 8 bases. This CDR3 is built from 16 residues. Looked up from germline, CDR1 is KGHDR and CDR2 is SFDVKD. The V and J ends lost 2 bases and 6 bases, in that order; junction bases with no gene match: 11. In DNA, the CDR3 is TGTGCCACCAGTGATTCGACAAGCGGGAGAGCTGTCGAGCAGTACTTC. Amino acid sequence: CATSDSTSGRAVEQYF.

V gene TRBV4-2 combines with J gene TRBJ1-3; weak D call: TRBD1 (6 bases). Germline CDR1 is LGHNA and CDR2 is YNFKEQ. V shed 1 base and J shed 2 bases, with 15 bases lying between them. The CDR3 covers 17 residues. CDR3 sequence (DNA): TGTGCCAGCAGCCAAGCCTCCATACAGGGTGCTGGAAACACCATATATTTT. It codes for CASSQASIQGAGNTIYF.

The chain combines TRBV4-3 with TRBJ2-1, with 10 bases matching TRBD2. Germline-derived CDR1 and CDR2 are LGHNA and YSLEER. The CDR3 has 15 residues. The V gene end was trimmed by 3 bases and the J gene end by 6 bases; junction bases not matched to a gene: 5. The CDR3 loop reads CASSQVWTSGNEQFF. The DNA of the CDR3 is TGCGCCAGCAGCCAGGTATGGACTAGCGGCAATGAGCAGTTCTTC.

V and J are TRBV30 and TRBJ2-3, with TRBD1 matching 8 bases. The CDR3 extends over 15 amino acids. Germline assignment: CDR1 GTSNPN and CDR2 SVGIG (reference sequence). The J segment lost 3 bases and the V segment lost 2 bases, leaving 7 bases of the junction unmatched. CDR3 in amino acids: CAWSLSRGQTDTQYF. CDR3 DNA sequence: TGTGCCTGGAGTTTGAGCAGGGGGCAAACAGATACGCAGTATTTT. The variable domain in full, with the rest retrieved from reference TRBV30 and TRBJ2-3, is SQTIHQWPATLVQPVGSPLSLECTVEGTSNPNLYWYRQAAGRGLQLLFYSVGIGQISSEVPQNLSASRPQDRQFILSSKKLLLSDSGFYLCAWSLSRGQTDTQYFGPGTRLTVL.

The V and J genes are TRBV7-6 and TRBJ2-7; TRBD1 agrees at 10 bases. The germline V gene encodes CDR1 SGHVS and CDR2 FNYEAQ. The CDR3 is 18 amino acids. Unmatched junction bases numbered 13, after V lost 5 bases and J lost 0 bases. The CDR3 DNA sequence: TGTGCCAGCAGCACGCTCCTCGGACAGGGGGGGAGCTCCTACGAGCAGTACGTC. Encoded protein: CASSTLLGQGGSSYEQYV.